This record looks at one T cell receptor (beta chain) sequence and its context. No antigen is known for it. This specimen comes from a study of response to subunit inactivated influenza vaccine. Regarding the study as a whole: Each seasonal influenza vaccination, the authors suggested, recruits few new T cells.

MiXCR was run by TCRdb on the RT-PCR reads, yielding one entry per CDR3 protein. This sample has hundreds of thousands of distinct CDR3 sequences; roughly 25% occur once, and the top ten carry 1.5% to 2%. The source material was CD4+ T cells sorted from PBMCs, sampled around 5 days after vaccination. The clonotype comes from a man aged 50-60 years who received an inactivated influenza vaccine.

For the CDR3, the DNA is TGTGCCAGCAGTTTGATCTATTTGGGGGAGGGCCCTTACGAGCAGTACTTC. It translates to CASSLIYLGEGPYEQYF. The rearrangement links TRBV28 to TRBJ2-7; 7 nucleotides align to TRBD2. V was pared by 3 bases and J by 4 bases, with 15 bases of the junction left unmatched. In germline, CDR1 is MDHEN, CDR2 SYDVKM. The CDR3 runs 17 residues.